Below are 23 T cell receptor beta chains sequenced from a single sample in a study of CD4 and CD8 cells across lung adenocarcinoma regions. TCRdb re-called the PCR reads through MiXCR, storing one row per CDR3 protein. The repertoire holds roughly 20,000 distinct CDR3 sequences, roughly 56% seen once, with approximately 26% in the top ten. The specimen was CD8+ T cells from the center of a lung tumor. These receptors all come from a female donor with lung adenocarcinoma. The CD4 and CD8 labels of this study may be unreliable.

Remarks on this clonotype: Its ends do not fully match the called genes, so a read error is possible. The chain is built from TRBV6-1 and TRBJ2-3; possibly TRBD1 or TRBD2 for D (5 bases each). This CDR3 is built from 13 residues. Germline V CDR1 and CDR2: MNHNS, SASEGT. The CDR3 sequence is CASGGLNQETQYF. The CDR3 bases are TGTGCCAGCGGGGGATTGAACCAAGAGACGCAGTATTTC.

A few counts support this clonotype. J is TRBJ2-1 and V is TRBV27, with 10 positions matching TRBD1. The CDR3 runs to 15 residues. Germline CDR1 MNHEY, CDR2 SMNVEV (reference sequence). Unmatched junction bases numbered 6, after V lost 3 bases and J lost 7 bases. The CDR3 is CASSLPGQGRNEQFF. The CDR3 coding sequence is TGTGCCAGCAGTTTGCCGGGACAGGGGCGAAATGAGCAGTTCTTC.

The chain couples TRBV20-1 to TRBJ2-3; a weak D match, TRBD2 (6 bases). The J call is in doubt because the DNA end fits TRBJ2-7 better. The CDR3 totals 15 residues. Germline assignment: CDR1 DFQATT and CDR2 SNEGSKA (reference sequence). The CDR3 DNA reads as TGCAGTGCTGGGGTTCGTCTAGCGAGATTTGATGAGCAGTACTTC. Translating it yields CSAGVRLARFDEQYF.

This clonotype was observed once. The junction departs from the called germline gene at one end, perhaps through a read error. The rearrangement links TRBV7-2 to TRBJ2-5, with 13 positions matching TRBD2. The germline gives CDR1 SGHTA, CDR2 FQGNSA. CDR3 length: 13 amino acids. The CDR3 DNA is TGTGCCAGCAGCTCCGCCGGACTAGCGGGAGCGGACTTC. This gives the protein CASSSAGLAGADF.

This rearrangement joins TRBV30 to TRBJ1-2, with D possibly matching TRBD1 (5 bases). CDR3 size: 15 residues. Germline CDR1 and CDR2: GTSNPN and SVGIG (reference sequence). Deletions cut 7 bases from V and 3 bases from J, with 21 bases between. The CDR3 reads CASRGGGGGDYGYTF. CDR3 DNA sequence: TGTGCCTCCCGGGGGGGGGGTGGTGGAGACTATGGCTACACCTTC.

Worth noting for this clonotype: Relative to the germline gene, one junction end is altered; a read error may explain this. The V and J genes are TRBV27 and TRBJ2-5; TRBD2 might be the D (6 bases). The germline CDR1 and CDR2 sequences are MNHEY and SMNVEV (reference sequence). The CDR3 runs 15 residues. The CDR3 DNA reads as TGTGCCGCGGGTACCGGGCGCGGGGACCCAGATACCCAGTACTTT. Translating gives CAAGTGRGDPDTQYF.

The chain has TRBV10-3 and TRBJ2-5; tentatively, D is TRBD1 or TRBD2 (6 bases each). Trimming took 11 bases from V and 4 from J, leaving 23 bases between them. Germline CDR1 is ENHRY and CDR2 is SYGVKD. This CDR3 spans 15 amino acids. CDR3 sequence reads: CAGGLGRRDPETQYF. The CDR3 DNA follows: TGTGCCGGGGGGCTCGGACGCCGAGACCCAGAGACCCAGTACTTC.

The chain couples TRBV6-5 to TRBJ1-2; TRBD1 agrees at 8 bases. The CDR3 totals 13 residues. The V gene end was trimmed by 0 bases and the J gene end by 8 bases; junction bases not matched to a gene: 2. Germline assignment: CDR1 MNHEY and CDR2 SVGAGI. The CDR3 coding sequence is TGTGCCAGCAGTTACTCCAGGGGGCAAGGCTACACCTTC. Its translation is CASSYSRGQGYTF.

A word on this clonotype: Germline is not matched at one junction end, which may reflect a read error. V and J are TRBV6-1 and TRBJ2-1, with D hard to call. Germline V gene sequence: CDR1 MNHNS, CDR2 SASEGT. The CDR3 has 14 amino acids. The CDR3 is CASSPGPGTGAQFF. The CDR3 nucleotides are TGTGCCAGCAGTCCTGGACCGGGTACGGGTGCGCAGTTCTTT.

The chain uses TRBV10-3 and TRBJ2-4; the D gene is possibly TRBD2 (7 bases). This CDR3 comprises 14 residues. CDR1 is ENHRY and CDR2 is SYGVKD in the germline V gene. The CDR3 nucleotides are TGTGCGGCGCAGGGCGGGGGACACGAAGAGACTCAGTACTTC. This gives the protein CAAQGGGHEETQYF.

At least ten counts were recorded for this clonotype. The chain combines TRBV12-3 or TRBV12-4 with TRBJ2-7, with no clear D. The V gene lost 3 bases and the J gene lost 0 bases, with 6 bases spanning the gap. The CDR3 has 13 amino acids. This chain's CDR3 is CASSFLSSYEQYF. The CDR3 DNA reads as TGTGCCAGCAGTTTTCTTAGCTCCTACGAGCAGTACTTC.

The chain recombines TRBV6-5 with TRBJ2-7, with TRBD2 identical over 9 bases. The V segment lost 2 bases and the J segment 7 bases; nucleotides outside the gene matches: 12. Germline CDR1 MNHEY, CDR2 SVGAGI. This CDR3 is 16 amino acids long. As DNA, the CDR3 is TGTGCCAGCAGTTACACCCTGACTAGCGGAGGAGGGGAGCAGTACTTC. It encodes CASSYTLTSGGGEQYF.

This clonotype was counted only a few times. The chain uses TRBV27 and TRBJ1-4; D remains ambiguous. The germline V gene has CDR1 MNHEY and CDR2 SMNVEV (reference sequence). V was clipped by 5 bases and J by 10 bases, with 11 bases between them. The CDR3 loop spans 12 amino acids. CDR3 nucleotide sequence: TGTGCCAGCAGTGGCCCAGTAGGAAAACTGTTTTTT. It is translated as CASSGPVGKLFF. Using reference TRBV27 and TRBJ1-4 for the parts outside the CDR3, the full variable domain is EAQVTQNPRYLITVTGKKLTVTCSQNMNHEYMSWYRQDPGLGLRQIYYSMNVEVTDKGDVPEGYKVSRKEKRNFPLILESPSPNQTSLYFCASSGPVGKLFFGSGTQLSVL.

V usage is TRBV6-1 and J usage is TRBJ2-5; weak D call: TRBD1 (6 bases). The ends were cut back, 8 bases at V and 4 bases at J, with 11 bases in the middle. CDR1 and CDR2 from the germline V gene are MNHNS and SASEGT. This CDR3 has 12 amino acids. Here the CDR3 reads CASRARGETQYF. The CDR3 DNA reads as TGTGCCAGCCGGGCCAGGGGAGAGACCCAGTACTTC.

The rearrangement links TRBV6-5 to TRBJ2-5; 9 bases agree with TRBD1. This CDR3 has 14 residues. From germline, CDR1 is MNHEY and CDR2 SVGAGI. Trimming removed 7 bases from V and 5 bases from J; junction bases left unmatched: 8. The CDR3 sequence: CASISQGAGETQYF. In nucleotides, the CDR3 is TGTGCCAGCATTTCACAGGGGGCTGGTGAGACCCAGTACTTC.

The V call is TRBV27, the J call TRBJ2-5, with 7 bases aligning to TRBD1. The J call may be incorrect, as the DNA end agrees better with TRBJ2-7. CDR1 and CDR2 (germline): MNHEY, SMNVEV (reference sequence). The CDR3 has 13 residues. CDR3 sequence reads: CASSWTGRGEQYF. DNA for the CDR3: TGTGCCAGCAGTTGGACAGGCCGGGGCGAGCAGTACTTC.

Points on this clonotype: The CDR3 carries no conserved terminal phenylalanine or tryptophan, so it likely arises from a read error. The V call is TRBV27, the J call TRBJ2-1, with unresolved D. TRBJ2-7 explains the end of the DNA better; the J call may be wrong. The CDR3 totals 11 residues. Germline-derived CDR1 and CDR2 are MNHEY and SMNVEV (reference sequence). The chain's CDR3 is CASSSQEKQYV. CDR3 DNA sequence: TGTGCCAGCAGTTCGCAAGAGAAGCAGTACGTC.

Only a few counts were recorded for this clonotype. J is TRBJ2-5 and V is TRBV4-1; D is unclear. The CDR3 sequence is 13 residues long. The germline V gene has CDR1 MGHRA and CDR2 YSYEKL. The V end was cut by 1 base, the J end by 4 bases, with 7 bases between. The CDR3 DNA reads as TGCGCCAGCAGCCAAGGAAACGGAGAGACCCAGTACTTC. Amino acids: CASSQGNGETQYF.

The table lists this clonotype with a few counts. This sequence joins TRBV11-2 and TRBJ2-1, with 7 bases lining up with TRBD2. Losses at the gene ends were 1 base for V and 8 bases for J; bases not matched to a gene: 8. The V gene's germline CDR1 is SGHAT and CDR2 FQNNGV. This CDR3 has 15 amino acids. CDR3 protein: CASSLVGGSGHEQFF. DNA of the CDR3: TGTGCCAGCAGCTTAGTCGGCGGGAGCGGGCATGAGCAGTTCTTC.

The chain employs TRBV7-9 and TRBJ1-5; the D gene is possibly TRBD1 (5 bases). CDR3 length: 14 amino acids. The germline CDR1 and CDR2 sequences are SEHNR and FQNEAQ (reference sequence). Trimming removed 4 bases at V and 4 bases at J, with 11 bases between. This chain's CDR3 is CASSSMGPNQPQHF. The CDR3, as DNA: TGTGCCAGCAGCTCCATGGGACCTAATCAGCCCCAGCATTTT.

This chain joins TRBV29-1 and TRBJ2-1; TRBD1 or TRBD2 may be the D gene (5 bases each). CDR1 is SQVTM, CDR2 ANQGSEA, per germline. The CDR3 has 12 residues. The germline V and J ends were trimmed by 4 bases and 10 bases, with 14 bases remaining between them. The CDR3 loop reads CSVGGTAREQFF. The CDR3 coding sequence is TGCAGCGTTGGGGGGACCGCGAGGGAGCAGTTCTTC.

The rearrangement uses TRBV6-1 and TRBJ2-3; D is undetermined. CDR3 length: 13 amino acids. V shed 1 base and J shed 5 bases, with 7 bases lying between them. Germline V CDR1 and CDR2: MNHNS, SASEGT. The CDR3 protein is CASSEGLRDTQYF. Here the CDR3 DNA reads TGTGCCAGCAGTGAAGGGCTGAGAGATACGCAGTATTTT.

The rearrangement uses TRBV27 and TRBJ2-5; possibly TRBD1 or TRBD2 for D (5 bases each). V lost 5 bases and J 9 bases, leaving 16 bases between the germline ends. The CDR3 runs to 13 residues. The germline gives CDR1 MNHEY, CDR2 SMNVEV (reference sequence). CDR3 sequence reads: CASSLRDQDAQYF. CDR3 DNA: TGTGCCAGCAGTCTCCGGGACCAAGACGCCCAGTACTTC.